The rows below give T cell receptor beta chains drawn from one sample of a study of T cell responses to AZD1222 COVID-19 vaccine. Sequenced by immunoSEQ multiplex PCR; TCRdb stores in-frame clones only, minus some. The sample has 95,000 to 130,000 clones, about 91% seen once; the top ten hold more than 1.5%. This specimen consisted of peripheral blood, obtained 28 days after the second AZD1222 dose. The receptors stem from an adult who received the AZD1222 COVID-19 vaccine. The CDR3 runs from the conserved cysteine through the conserved F or W. Fields, in order: D gene, V gene, J gene, clone size, CDR3 protein, CDR3 DNA. A D gene is named only where the DNA matches it firmly. Size values are once, few and many counts, or a class for expanded clones, and some rows have none.

.	TRBV7-9	TRBJ1-2	.	CASSSDWTSGYTF	TGTGCCAGCAGCTCCGATTGGACCAGCGGCTACACCTTC
.	TRBV5-1	TRBJ2-7	.	CASSLEGSYEQYF	TGCGCCAGCAGCTTGGAAGGCTCCTACGAGCAGTACTTC
.	TRBV4-1	TRBJ2-1	.	CASSSGTGTFNEQFF	TGCGCCAGCAGCTCCGGGACTGGGACCTTCAATGAGCAGTTCTTC
.	TRBV5-1	TRBJ1-2	.	CASSLASGTYGYTF	TGCGCCAGCAGCTTGGCCTCAGGGACCTATGGCTACACCTTC
TRBD1	TRBV29-1	TRBJ1-1	.	CSVELSYRDRRAEAFF	TGCAGCGTTGAACTATCTTACCGGGACAGGCGGGCTGAAGCTTTCTTT
TRBD2	TRBV29-1	TRBJ2-7	.	CSVGRWGSMTSGSSYEQYF	TGCAGCGTGGGGCGATGGGGTTCAATGACTAGCGGGAGTTCGTACGAGCAGTACTTC
TRBD2	TRBV6-1	TRBJ2-7	once	CASSETSGLYEQYF	TGTGCCAGCAGTGAAACTAGCGGATTGTACGAGCAGTACTTC
.	TRBV9	TRBJ2-5	once	CASNSGKQETQYF	TGTGCCAGCAACTCCGGGAAACAAGAGACCCAGTACTTC
.	TRBV11-2	TRBJ2-1	.	CASSLNRVNEQFF	TGTGCCAGCAGCTTAAACCGGGTAAATGAGCAGTTCTTC
.	TRBV29-1	TRBJ1-4	.	CSVWEQTNEKLFF	TGCAGCGTTTGGGAACAAACTAATGAAAAACTGTTTTTT
.	TRBV30	TRBJ1-4	.	CAWSTKALSLNEKLFF	TGTGCCTGGAGTACCAAAGCCCTTTCACTTAATGAAAAACTGTTTTTT
.	TRBV28	TRBJ1-5	.	CASSFSNRDLKGQPQHF	TGTGCCAGCAGTTTTTCCAACAGGGACCTTAAGGGTCAGCCCCAGCATTTT
.	TRBV5-1	TRBJ2-3	.	CASSLPHSTDTQYF	TGCGCCAGCAGCTTGCCTCACAGCACAGATACGCAGTATTTT
.	TRBV5-1	TRBJ1-1	.	CASSPTALNTEAFF	TGCGCCAGCAGCCCGACAGCCTTGAACACTGAAGCTTTCTTT
.	TRBV9	TRBJ2-1	.	CASSELPGPGNEQFF	TGTGCCAGCAGCGAATTACCGGGGCCGGGCAATGAGCAGTTCTTC
.	TRBV5-8	TRBJ2-2	.	CASWGQGRIGELFF	TGTGCCAGCTGGGGGCAGGGAAGAATCGGGGAGCTGTTTTTT
.	TRBV28	TRBJ1-2	.	CASNGRGIDYGYTF	TGTGCCAGCAACGGACGCGGGATCGACTATGGCTACACCTTC
.	TRBV5-1	TRBJ1-5	.	CASSSVPNQPQHF	TGCGCCAGCAGCTCCGTACCTAATCAGCCCCAGCATTTT
.	TRBV28	TRBJ1-4	.	CASSSPRDTQEKLFF	TGTGCCAGCAGTTCCCCTCGGGACACTCAGGAAAAACTGTTTTTT
TRBD2	TRBV7-9	TRBJ2-1	.	CASSLGLANEQFF	TGTGCCAGCAGCTTAGGACTAGCGAATGAGCAGTTCTTC
.	TRBV18	TRBJ2-7	.	CASSPSPDSYEQYF	TGTGCCAGCTCACCGTCTCCAGACTCCTACGAGCAGTACTTC
TRBD2	TRBV3-1/TRBV3-2	TRBJ2-5	.	CASSKHSGSRETQYF	TGTGCCAGCAGCAAGCATAGCGGGAGTCGAGAGACCCAGTACTTC
TRBD1	TRBV3-1/TRBV3-2	TRBJ2-7	.	CASSLNRGVPLGEQYF	TGTGCCAGCAGCCTCAACAGGGGAGTGCCGCTTGGTGAGCAGTACTTC
TRBD2	TRBV6-5	TRBJ2-1	.	CASSYESGRTYNEQFF	TGTGCCAGCAGTTACGAGAGCGGGAGGACCTACAATGAGCAGTTCTTC
.	TRBV27	TRBJ1-6	.	CASSPSSGTSIHHITPLHF	TGTGCCAGCAGTCCTTCATCCGGGACCTCCATTCATCATATTACACCCCTCCACTTT
.	TRBV11-3	TRBJ2-1	.	CASSPRGSNSYNEQFF	TGTGCCAGCAGCCCGCGGGGCTCCAACTCCTACAATGAGCAGTTCTTC
.	TRBV30	TRBJ2-7	.	CAQGGLERVYF	TGTGCTCAGGGGGGACTAGAAAGGGTTTACTTC
.	TRBV29-1	TRBJ1-1	.	CSVQIGGSEAFF	TGCAGCGTTCAGATAGGGGGATCAGAAGCTTTCTTT
.	TRBV7-9	TRBJ1-6	.	CASSLVSGFTLHF	TGTGCCAGCAGCTTAGTTTCGGGTTTTACCCTCCACTTT
TRBD1	TRBV5-1	TRBJ2-5	.	CASSLKDRTETQYF	TGCGCCAGCAGCTTAAAGGACAGGACAGAGACCCAGTACTTC
TRBD1	TRBV12-5	TRBJ2-1	.	CASAPGQGVPGGNEQFF	TGTGCTAGTGCCCCTGGACAGGGGGTCCCCGGGGGCAATGAGCAGTTCTTC
.	TRBV2	TRBJ1-2	once	CASSEEGINYGYTF	TGTGCCAGCAGTGAGGAGGGAATTAACTATGGCTACACCTTC
.	TRBV19	TRBJ1-4	once	CASSITSSEKLFF	TGTGCCAGTAGTATCACGAGTTCTGAAAAACTGTTTTTT
.	TRBV18	TRBJ2-5	.	CASSPRSKGGRQETQYF	TGTGCCAGCTCACCAAGAAGTAAAGGGGGGCGGCAAGAGACCCAGTACTTC
.	TRBV6-5	TRBJ2-7	.	CASTIGFYYEQYF	TGTGCCAGCACGATTGGGTTCTACTACGAGCAGTACTTC
.	TRBV20-1	TRBJ1-5	.	CSASSQGSQPQHF	TGCAGTGCTAGTTCGCAGGGTAGTCAGCCCCAGCATTTT
.	TRBV5-8	TRBJ1-2	once	CASSHATETYGYTF	TGTGCCAGCAGCCATGCTACAGAGACCTATGGCTACACCTTC
TRBD2	TRBV7-3	TRBJ2-2	.	CASSPQLASGTGELFF	TGTGCCAGCAGCCCCCAACTAGCGTCCGGCACCGGGGAGCTGTTTTTT
TRBD2	TRBV29-1	TRBJ2-7	.	CSVRSGLVGEQYF	TGCAGCGTTCGCTCGGGACTAGTTGGCGAGCAGTACTTC
TRBD2	TRBV7-3	TRBJ2-1	.	CASSGNSGNRFHNEQFF	TGTGCCAGCAGCGGAAATAGCGGGAATCGTTTCCACAATGAGCAGTTCTTC
.	TRBV5-6	TRBJ1-2	.	CASRPLGNEGGYTF	TGTGCCAGCAGACCTTTAGGTAACGAGGGTGGCTACACCTTC
.	TRBV4-1	TRBJ2-1	few	CASSPRRDGYNEQFF	TGCGCCAGCAGCCCCAGGAGGGATGGCTACAATGAGCAGTTCTTC
TRBD2	TRBV6-1	TRBJ2-5	once	CASSEIGGRSQETQYF	TGTGCCAGCAGTGAAATTGGCGGGAGGTCCCAAGAGACCCAGTACTTC
TRBD2	TRBV30	TRBJ2-7	.	CAWSVWGFGTKGEQYF	TGTGCCTGGAGTGTTTGGGGGTTCGGGACTAAGGGCGAGCAGTACTTC
.	TRBV6-5	TRBJ1-2	once	CASSRIRGAGYGYTF	TGTGCCAGCAGCCGAATTAGGGGTGCTGGCTATGGCTACACCTTC
TRBD1	TRBV10-2	TRBJ2-1	.	CASSDSAGGWDEQFF	TGCGCCAGCAGTGATTCGGCAGGGGGCTGGGATGAGCAGTTCTTC
.	TRBV5-4	TRBJ2-1	.	CASSPQLREGEDNEQFF	TGTGCCAGCAGCCCCCAATTGCGGGAAGGGGAGGACAATGAGCAGTTCTTC
.	TRBV9	TRBJ2-7	.	CASSQGSGLSYEQYF	TGTGCCAGCAGCCAGGGTAGCGGATTATCCTACGAGCAGTACTTC